The 26 T cell receptor beta chains below come from one sample, sequenced in a study of early T cells in non-severe SARS-CoV-2 infection. From the 5' RACE reads, TCRdb called clonotypes with MiXCR, one entry per CDR3 protein. The sample has about 46,000 distinct CDR3 sequences, over 5% seen once. This specimen consisted of whole blood, obtained at baseline. The receptor source for this set is an adult who was a healthcare worker with PCR-confirmed SARS-CoV-2 infection or an uninfected control (not recorded which).

There are many counts of this clonotype. J is TRBJ2-3 and V is TRBV10-1; 10 positions agree with TRBD2. Germline assignment: CDR1 WNHNN and CDR2 SYGVQD (reference sequence). V shed 10 bases and J 1 base; nucleotides not matched to a gene: 11. The CDR3 consists of 16 residues. The DNA for the CDR3 is TGCGCCATCACCCTTCCCGGGACTAGCGGCACAGATACGCAGTATTTT. Translating it yields CAITLPGTSGTDTQYF.

In this sample, this clonotype turned up many times. The chain couples TRBV29-1 to TRBJ2-7; weak D call: TRBD2 (6 bases). The CDR3 runs 12 residues. Looked up from germline, CDR1 is SQVTM and CDR2 is ANQGSEA. V was cut by 6 bases and J by 2 bases, with 11 bases left in between. The CDR3 region is CSVRAGTYEQYF. The CDR3 DNA reads as TGCAGCGTGAGGGCGGGAACCTACGAGCAGTACTTC.

This clonotype was counted at least ten times. The genes are TRBV7-8 and TRBJ2-6; D uncertain. There are 14 residues in the CDR3. V was trimmed by 4 bases and J by 4 bases, leaving 8 bases between them. Germline V CDR1 and CDR2: SGHVS, FQNEAQ. The CDR3 region is CASSSTSGANVLTF. The CDR3 DNA sequence: TGTGCCAGCAGCTCAACAAGCGGGGCCAACGTCCTGACTTTC. The complete variable domain, with remaining parts taken from reference TRBV7-8 and TRBJ2-6, reads GAGVSQSPRYKVAKRGQDVALRCDPISGHVSLFWYQQALGQGPEFLTYFQNEAQLDKSGLPSDRFFAERPEGSVSTLKIQRTQQEDSAVYLCASSSTSGANVLTFGAGSRLTVL.

This clonotype showed up many times. This rearrangement joins TRBV7-3 to TRBJ2-1; possibly TRBD2 for D (5 bases). Germline values: CDR1 SGHTA, CDR2 FQGTGA. V lost 4 bases to trimming and J lost 0 bases, with 13 bases between them. The CDR3 is 16 residues long. CDR3 nucleotide sequence: TGTGCCAGCAGCTCAAAGGGTGGGAGCTCCTACAATGAGCAGTTCTTC. Protein: CASSSKGGSSYNEQFF.

This clonotype was recorded many times. The chain couples TRBV6-2 or TRBV6-3 to TRBJ2-1, with 7 nucleotides matching TRBD1. The J segment lost 8 bases and the V segment lost 2 bases, leaving 6 bases of the junction unmatched. Germline V gene data show CDR1 as MNHEY and CDR2 as SVGEGT. This CDR3 spans 14 amino acids. The CDR3 nucleotides are TGTGCCAGCAGTTACATATTACAGGGGTATGAGCAGTTCTTC. The encoded protein is CASSYILQGYEQFF.

This clonotype was seen many times. The chain links TRBV13 to TRBJ2-7; 11 bases fit TRBD2. The CDR3 length is 14 residues. Germline lookup yields CDR1 PRHDT and CDR2 FYEKMQ (reference sequence). J gave up 5 bases and V 4 bases, and 4 bases lay outside the gene matches. The CDR3 spells CASSSGTSGNEQYF. In nucleotides, the CDR3 is TGTGCCAGCAGCTCTGGGACTAGCGGCAACGAGCAGTACTTC. Looking up the rest from reference TRBV13 and TRBJ2-7 gives the full variable domain: AAGVIQSPRHLIKEKRETATLKCYPIPRHDTVYWYQQGPGQDPQFLISFYEKMQSDKGSIPDRFSAQQFSDYHSELNMSSLELGDSALYFCASSSGTSGNEQYFGPGTRLTVT.

This CDR3 is CASSLEVGGNSNQPQHF. The CDR3 nucleotides are TGTGCCAGCAGTTTAGAGGTTGGGGGCAACAGCAATCAGCCCCAGCATTTT. The chain links TRBV12-3 or TRBV12-4 to TRBJ1-5; tentative D call: TRBD1 (6 bases). CDR3 length: 17 amino acids. Trimming stripped 1 base from V and 1 base from J, with 14 bases between.

This clonotype was found a few times. The chain links TRBV6-6 to TRBJ1-4; D unclear. The CDR3 sequence is 16 residues long. Germline V gene sequence: CDR1 MNHNY, CDR2 SVGAGI (reference sequence). Between the trimmed V and J ends, which lost 2 bases and 3 bases, there was a span of 13 bases. The CDR3 loop is CASSYPTTDPNEKLFF. CDR3 in DNA: TGTGCCAGCAGTTACCCGACGACCGACCCTAATGAAAAACTGTTTTTT.

This clonotype was found many times. This chain uses TRBV29-1 with TRBJ2-7; perhaps TRBD1 as D (7 bases). Germline V gene lookup returns CDR1 SQVTM and CDR2 ANQGSEA. The CDR3 covers 12 residues. V lost 7 bases and J 3 bases, leaving 13 bases between the germline ends. CDR3: CSGTQGGYEQYF. In DNA form, the CDR3 reads TGCAGCGGAACCCAGGGGGGCTACGAGCAGTACTTC.

The chain couples TRBV4-1 to TRBJ2-3; possible D gene TRBD2, 5 bases. V was clipped by 1 base and J by 1 base, with 12 bases between them. This CDR3 spans 16 amino acids. The germline gives CDR1 MGHRA, CDR2 YSYEKL. CDR3 in amino acids: CASSQVVLAGTDTQYF. In DNA, the CDR3 is TGCGCCAGCAGCCAAGTTGTTCTAGCAGGCACAGATACGCAGTATTTT.

At least ten counts were recorded for this clonotype. The chain joins TRBV28 to TRBJ2-6, with a weak D call TRBD2 (5 bases). Germline loops: CDR1 MDHEN, CDR2 SYDVKM. Trimming shortened V by 5 bases and J by 1 base, and 12 bases separated the two germline ends. This CDR3 is 16 amino acids long. This CDR3 is CASSPPGLSGANVLTF. Written as DNA, the CDR3 is TGTGCCAGCAGTCCCCCGGGGTTATCTGGGGCCAACGTCCTGACTTTC. The full variable domain, completed using reference TRBV28 and TRBJ2-6, is DVKVTQSSRYLVKRTGEKVFLECVQDMDHENMFWYRQDPGLGLRLIYFSYDVKMKEKGDIPEGYSVSREKKERFSLILESASTNQTSMYLCASSPPGLSGANVLTFGAGSRLTVL.

Ten or more counts support this clonotype. The genes are TRBV5-1 and TRBJ2-5, with D possibly being TRBD1 (6 bases). Germline V gene sequence: CDR1 SGHRS, CDR2 YFSETQ. The CDR3 contains 14 residues. Between the trimmed V and J ends, which lost 5 bases and 1 base, there was a span of 12 bases. The CDR3, as DNA: TGCGCCAGCAGGTGGACAGCGACCCAAGAGACCCAGTACTTC. This translates into CASRWTATQETQYF.

This clonotype was seen many times. V and J are TRBV20-1 and TRBJ1-1, with D hard to call. The CDR3 totals 15 residues. V was shortened by 2 bases and J by 1 base, with 14 bases between the two germline ends. Looked up from germline, CDR1 is DFQATT and CDR2 is SNEGSKA (reference sequence). In nucleotides, the CDR3 is TGCAGTGCTAGATTGGACGGAGTGGCGAACACTGAAGCTTTCTTT. It yields the protein CSARLDGVANTEAFF.

This clonotype showed up many times. V usage is TRBV5-1 and J usage is TRBJ2-1, with D tentatively TRBD1 or TRBD2 (5 bases each). Germline V gene data show CDR1 as SGHRS and CDR2 as YFSETQ. This CDR3 is 18 amino acids long. The V and J ends lost 0 bases and 4 bases respectively, with 20 bases between them. The CDR3 loop is CASSLAPEGPHPYNEQFF. The DNA for the CDR3 is TGCGCCAGCAGCTTGGCTCCCGAGGGGCCTCACCCATACAATGAGCAGTTCTTC.

This clonotype was detected ten times or more. The chain uses TRBV18 and TRBJ1-5; D is perhaps TRBD1 (5 bases). This CDR3 has 12 amino acids. V dropped 2 bases and J dropped 11 bases, with 10 bases sitting between them. CDR1 is KGHSH, CDR2 LQKENI, per germline. The CDR3 spells CASSPEGTAQHF. Written as DNA, the CDR3 is TGTGCCAGCTCACCAGAGGGGACTGCCCAGCATTTT.

In its sample, this clonotype was seen many times. V usage is TRBV18 and J usage is TRBJ2-2, with 8 bases aligning to TRBD2. The CDR3 is 17 amino acids. Trimming removed 0 bases from V and 4 bases from J; junction bases left unmatched: 7. Looked up from germline, CDR1 is KGHSH and CDR2 is LQKENI. CDR3 amino acids: CASSPPGLAGSTGELFF. The CDR3 nucleotides read TGTGCCAGCTCACCACCGGGGCTAGCGGGCAGCACCGGGGAGCTGTTTTTT.

The V and J genes are TRBV3-1 and TRBJ2-7; D not certain. V lost 2 bases, J lost 1 base, and 15 bases lay in between. Germline CDR1 and CDR2: LGHDT and YNNKEL (reference sequence). The CDR3 runs to 16 residues. The CDR3: CASSQTETDGSYEQYF. CDR3 coding DNA: TGTGCCAGCAGCCAAACGGAGACGGACGGATCCTACGAGCAGTACTTC.

This clonotype occurred many times. This chain links TRBV2 with TRBJ1-1; the D gene is possibly TRBD1 (6 bases). V was cut by 11 bases and J by 2 bases, with 15 bases left in between. Germline CDR1 and CDR2: SNHLY and FYNNEI. This CDR3 is built from 13 residues. In nucleotides, the CDR3 is TGTGCCTCCACGACAGGCCGAAACACTGAAGCTTTCTTT. This sequence encodes CASTTGRNTEAFF. The whole variable domain, filled in from reference TRBV2 and TRBJ1-1, reads EPEVTQTPSHQVTQMGQEVILRCVPISNHLYFYWYRQILGQKVEFLVSFYNNEISEKSEIFDDQFSVERPDGSNFTLKIRSTKLEDSAMYFCASTTGRNTEAFFGQGTRLTVV.

This clonotype was recorded at least ten times. V gene TRBV29-1 combines with J gene TRBJ1-2; TRBD1 is a possible D gene (5 bases). The V gene's germline CDR1 is SQVTM and CDR2 ANQGSEA. CDR3 length: 13 residues. The germline V and J ends were trimmed by 6 bases and 4 bases, with 15 bases remaining between them. Here the CDR3 reads CSVEPDMGYGYTF. The CDR3 nucleotides are TGCAGCGTCGAGCCGGACATGGGCTATGGCTACACCTTC. The whole variable domain, filled in from reference TRBV29-1 and TRBJ1-2, reads SAVISQKPSRDICQRGTSLTIQCQVDSQVTMMFWYRQQPGQSLTLIATANQGSEATYESGFVIDKFPISRPNLTFSTLTVSNMSPEDSSIYLCSVEPDMGYGYTFGSGTRLTVV.

The table lists this clonotype with many counts. The rearrangement links TRBV5-1 to TRBJ2-1, with D hard to call. Between the trimmed V and J ends, which lost 4 bases and 2 bases, there was a span of 13 bases. The germline gives CDR1 SGHRS, CDR2 YFSETQ. CDR3 length equals 15 residues. The CDR3 sequence: CASSRASEPYNEQFF. The DNA of the CDR3 is TGCGCCAGCAGCAGGGCTAGTGAACCCTACAATGAGCAGTTCTTC.

This chain joins TRBV29-1 and TRBJ1-2; 10 nucleotides match TRBD1. The CDR3 sequence is 13 residues long. In germline, CDR1 is SQVTM, CDR2 ANQGSEA. V was clipped by 8 bases and J by 6 bases; unmatched bases: 9. The CDR3 coding sequence is TGCAGCCTTAGGACAGGGGGGAATGATGGCTACACCTTC. Translation gives CSLRTGGNDGYTF.

V is TRBV19 and J is TRBJ2-1; 9 bases fit TRBD1. The trim removed 3 bases at V and 3 bases at J, leaving 12 bases unmatched. Per germline, CDR1 LNHDA and CDR2 SQIVND (reference sequence). The CDR3 has 18 amino acids. The CDR3 is CASSIGTGNTWGYNEQFF. The CDR3 region has the DNA TGTGCCAGTAGTATCGGGACAGGGAATACCTGGGGCTACAATGAGCAGTTCTTC.

About this clonotype: Possible read error: a much larger clone is one base away. Likely a read error: the CDR3 ends without its conserved phenylalanine or tryptophan. This chain links TRBV20-1 with TRBJ2-1, with D possibly called TRBD1 or TRBD2 (6 bases each). The CDR3 is made up of 13 amino acids. The V gene lost 7 bases and the J gene lost 10 bases, with 20 bases spanning the gap. The germline V gene has CDR1 DFQATT and CDR2 SNEGSKA (reference sequence). CDR3 sequence reads: CSDRSRGAGEQFS. CDR3 nucleotides: TGCAGTGATAGGAGTAGGGGGGCAGGGGAGCAGTTCTCC.

This clonotype appeared many times. This chain joins TRBV7-6 and TRBJ2-6, with 7 bases identical to TRBD1. This CDR3 spans 17 amino acids. With V trimmed by 3 bases and J by 0 bases, 5 bases remained unmatched. Germline V gene lookup returns CDR1 SGHVS and CDR2 FNYEAQ. The CDR3 is CASSFQTGISGANVLTF. The CDR3 DNA follows: TGTGCCAGCAGCTTCCAGACAGGGATCTCTGGGGCCAACGTCCTGACTTTC. The full variable domain, with the rest looked up from reference TRBV7-6 and TRBJ2-6, is GAGVSQSPRYKVTKRGQDVALRCDPISGHVSLYWYRQALGQGPEFLTYFNYEAQQDKSGLPNDRFSAERPEGSISTLTIQRTEQRDSAMYRCASSFQTGISGANVLTFGAGSRLTVL.

The chain employs TRBV5-5 and TRBJ1-4; D remains unclear. The germline V and J ends were trimmed by 0 bases and 6 bases, with 12 bases remaining between them. Germline V lookup: CDR1 SGHKS, CDR2 YYEKEE (reference sequence). The CDR3 sequence is 15 residues long. Here the CDR3 reads CASSLGIFSDEKLFF. For the CDR3, the DNA is TGTGCCAGCAGCTTGGGAATTTTCTCGGATGAAAAACTGTTTTTT.

This clonotype occurred many times. V and J are TRBV20-1 and TRBJ2-2; TRBD2 matches 7 bases. Germline V CDR1 and CDR2: DFQATT, SNEGSKA (reference sequence). The CDR3 runs 17 residues. V shed 5 bases and J 5 bases; nucleotides not matched to a gene: 17. CDR3 amino acids: CSAHPPRGGRGTGELFF. The CDR3 DNA follows: TGCAGTGCTCACCCCCCACGGGGCGGGAGAGGGACCGGGGAGCTGTTTTTT.